This T cell receptor beta chain was observed in a study of cytomegalovirus exposure and HLA in healthy donors. PCR amplification relied on 60 Vbeta primers (plus 13 Jbeta primers). Assay used: immunoSEQ multiplex PCR; TCRdb lists only in-frame clones, some missing. The profile covers about 140,000 clones, with approximately 71% appearing a single time and approximately 11% taken by the ten largest. Study results and limitations: Later analysis identified about 17,000 TCR beta sequences associated with HLA alleles, using a false discovery rate threshold of 0.05. Indistinguishable V segments such as TRBV6-2 and TRBV6-3 were excluded.

Germline CDR1 SGDLS, CDR2 YYNGEE. V trimming: 4 bases; J trimming: 2 bases; junction bases outside the gene matches: 8. The CDR3 is 15 amino acids. Comments on this clone: Its antigen is undetermined.

This receptor was obtained from a man aged 18 to 29 in good health and CMV-seropositive. The specimen was PBMCs. The rearrangement links TRBV9 to TRBJ1-1, with TRBD1 matching over 7 bases. The CDR3 nucleotides are TGTGCCAGCAGCATTACACCAGGGGGTAACACTGAAGCTTTCTTT. This sequence encodes CASSITPGGNTEAFF.